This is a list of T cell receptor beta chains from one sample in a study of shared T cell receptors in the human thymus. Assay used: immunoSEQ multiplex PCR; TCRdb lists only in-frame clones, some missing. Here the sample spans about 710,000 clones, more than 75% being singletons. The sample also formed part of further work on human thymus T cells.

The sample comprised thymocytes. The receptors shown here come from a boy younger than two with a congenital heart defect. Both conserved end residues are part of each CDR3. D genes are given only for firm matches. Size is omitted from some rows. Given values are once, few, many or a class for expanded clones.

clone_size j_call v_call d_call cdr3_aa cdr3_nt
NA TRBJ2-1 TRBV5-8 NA CASSLIPSSYNEQFF TGTGCCAGCAGCTTGATTCCGAGCTCCTACAATGAGCAGTTCTTC
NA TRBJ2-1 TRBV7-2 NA CASTTGRLDEQFF TGTGCCAGCACCACAGGCAGGTTGGATGAGCAGTTCTTC
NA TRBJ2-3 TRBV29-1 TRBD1 CSVPFITGQGATDTQYF TGCAGCGTCCCCTTCATTACCGGACAGGGGGCAACAGATACGCAGTATTTT
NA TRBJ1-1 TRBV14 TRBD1 CASSQGQGASAEAFF TGTGCCAGCAGCCAAGGACAGGGGGCTTCTGCTGAAGCTTTCTTT
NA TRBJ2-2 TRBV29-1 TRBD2 CSVSGTSGRAGELFF TGCAGCGTGTCCGGGACTAGCGGGAGGGCCGGGGAGCTGTTTTTT
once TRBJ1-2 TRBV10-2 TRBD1 CASRGTGVGYTF TGCGCCAGCAGAGGGACAGGGGTCGGCTACACCTTC
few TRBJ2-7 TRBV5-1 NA CASSLVQEEQYF TGCGCCAGCAGCTTGGTACAGGAGGAGCAGTACTTC
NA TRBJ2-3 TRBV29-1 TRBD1 CSVEDFDRGSTDTQYF TGCAGCGTTGAAGATTTTGACAGGGGGTCCACAGATACGCAGTATTTT
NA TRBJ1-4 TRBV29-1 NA CSVGSGLREKLFF TGCAGCGTCGGAAGCGGTTTAAGGGAAAAACTGTTTTTT
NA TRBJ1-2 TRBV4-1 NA CASSQPPSTRTGSYGYTF TGCGCCAGCAGCCAACCTCCATCGACCCGCACGGGTAGCTATGGCTACACCTTC
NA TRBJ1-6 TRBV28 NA CASRPRTVHSPLHF TGTGCCAGCAGACCTCGGACAGTACATTCACCCCTCCACTTT
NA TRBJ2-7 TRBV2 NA CASSDVDRESYEQYF TGTGCCAGCAGTGATGTCGACAGAGAATCCTACGAGCAGTACTTC
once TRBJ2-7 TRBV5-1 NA CASSELPTTSYEQYF TGCGCCAGCAGCGAACTCCCCACTACTTCCTACGAGCAGTACTTC
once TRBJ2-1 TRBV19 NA CASSKRVNNEQFF TGTGCCAGTAGTAAGCGGGTTAACAATGAGCAGTTCTTC
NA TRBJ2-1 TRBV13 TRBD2 CASSCRGTSVYNEQFF TGTGCCAGCAGCTGCCGCGGGACTAGCGTATACAATGAGCAGTTCTTC
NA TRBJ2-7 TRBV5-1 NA CASSLDGGSFYEQYF TGCGCCAGCAGCTTGGATGGAGGCTCGTTCTACGAGCAGTACTTC
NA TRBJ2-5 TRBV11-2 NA CASGRRTETQYF TGTGCCAGCGGCCGGAGGACGGAGACCCAGTACTTC
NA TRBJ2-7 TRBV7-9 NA CASSLVVSRHHYEQYF TGTGCCAGCAGCTTAGTCGTTTCCCGACACCACTACGAGCAGTACTTC